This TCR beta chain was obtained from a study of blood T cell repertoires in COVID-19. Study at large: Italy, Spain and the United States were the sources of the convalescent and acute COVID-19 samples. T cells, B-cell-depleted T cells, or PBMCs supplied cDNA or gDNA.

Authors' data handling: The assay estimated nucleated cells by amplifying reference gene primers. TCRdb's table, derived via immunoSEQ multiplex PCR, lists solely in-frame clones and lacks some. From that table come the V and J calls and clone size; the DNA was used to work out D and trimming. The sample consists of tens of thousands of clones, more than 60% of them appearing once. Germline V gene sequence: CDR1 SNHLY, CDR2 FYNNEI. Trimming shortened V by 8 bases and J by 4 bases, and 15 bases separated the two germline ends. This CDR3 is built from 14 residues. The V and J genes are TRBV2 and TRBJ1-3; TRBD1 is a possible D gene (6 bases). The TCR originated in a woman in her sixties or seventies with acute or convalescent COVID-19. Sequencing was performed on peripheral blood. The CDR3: CASGTGLWGNTIYF. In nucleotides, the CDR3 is TGTGCCAGCGGAACAGGGTTGTGGGGAAACACCATATATTTT.